The TCR beta chain described here comes from a study of shared clonotypes between healthy human individuals. Findings of the study overall: Generation probability values for non-shared clonotypes were lower than those for clonotypes shared by all four donors. Among a handful of donors, roughly 5% of naive CD4 clonotypes were found in common.

A remark on this clone: Its antigen is undetermined.

CDR1 SGHKS and CDR2 YYEKEE come from the germline V gene (reference sequence). V was clipped by 1 base and J by 3 bases; unmatched bases: 4. The CDR3 consists of 14 residues. At deep level, the assay was performed. Measured with immunoSEQ multiplex PCR; TCRdb has only the in-frame clones, and not every one. The table lists hundreds of thousands of clones, 92% of them singletons. CD8 cells regarded as naive lacked CD45RO, were positively chosen for CCR7, and omitted terminally differentiated effector memory CD45RA+ cells. The chain is built from TRBV5-5 and TRBJ2-7, with 7 bases identical to TRBD2. Sample: naive CD8+ T cells sorted from blood. The clonotype comes from a man younger than 40 in good health. CDR3: CASSLSGEHYEQYF. As DNA, the CDR3 is TGTGCCAGCAGCTTGAGCGGGGAGCACTACGAGCAGTACTTC. Filled out from reference TRBV5-5 and TRBJ2-7, the complete variable domain reads DAGVTQSPTHLIKTRGQQVTLRCSPISGHKSVSWYQQVLGQGPQFIFQYYEKEERGRGNFPDRFSARQFPNYSSELNVNALLLGDSALYLCASSLSGEHYEQYFGPGTRLTVT.